This is a list of T cell receptor beta chains from one sample in a study of blood T cell repertoires in COVID-19. The assay was immunoSEQ multiplex PCR, and TCRdb's table has in-frame clones only and misses some. The repertoire holds 240,000 or so clones, with roughly four fifths as singletons. The specimen was peripheral blood. Source of these receptors: a woman aged 60 to 75 with active or convalescent COVID-19. The CDR3 runs from the conserved cysteine through the conserved F or W. The D gene is left open where the match is weak. Not all rows give a size; the values are once, few, many and, for expanded clones, a class.

J,length,size,D,V,CDR3,DNA
TRBJ2-5,12,-,TRBD1,TRBV6-5,CASRGTAETQYF,TGTGCCAGCAGGGGGACAGCAGAGACCCAGTACTTC
TRBJ2-1,16,few,-,TRBV7-9,CASSPRGSALTNEQFF,TGTGCCAGCAGCCCGAGGGGGAGTGCGTTAACGAATGAGCAGTTCTTC
TRBJ2-1,15,-,TRBD1,TRBV5-1,CASSTSGGFVGEQFF,TGCGCCAGCAGTACTTCAGGGGGCTTTGTCGGTGAGCAGTTCTTC
TRBJ2-7,16,-,TRBD2,TRBV7-2,CASSFLAGEINYEQYF,TGTGCCAGCAGCTTCCTAGCGGGGGAGATTAACTACGAGCAGTACTTC
TRBJ1-1,11,-,-,TRBV7-9,CASSLEREAFF,TGTGCCAGCAGCTTAGAGAGAGAAGCTTTCTTT
TRBJ2-7,15,few,-,TRBV4-1,CASSQPTGQSYEQYF,TGCGCCAGCAGCCAGCCGACAGGCCAATCCTACGAGCAGTACTTC
TRBJ1-1,15,-,TRBD1,TRBV18,CASSPDRGRNTEAFF,TGTGCCAGCTCACCGGACAGGGGGCGGAACACTGAAGCTTTCTTT
TRBJ2-1,21,-,TRBD2,TRBV6-6,CASSRPDPTGTSGPTYNEQFF,TGTGCCAGCAGCCGCCCAGACCCTACCGGGACTAGCGGGCCGACGTACAATGAGCAGTTCTTC
TRBJ1-2,12,-,-,TRBV19,CASTEFRGGYTF,TGTGCCAGTACCGAATTCAGGGGAGGCTACACCTTC
TRBJ1-3,15,few,TRBD1,TRBV2,CASSSTGGSGNTIYF,TGTGCCAGCAGTTCGACAGGGGGCTCTGGAAACACCATATATTTT
TRBJ1-3,14,-,-,TRBV6-6,CASSSGQPRYTIYF,TGTGCCAGCAGTTCCGGACAGCCGCGATACACCATATATTTT
TRBJ2-2,15,-,-,TRBV7-3,CASSSRDLNTGELFF,TGTGCCAGCAGCTCCAGGGACTTGAACACCGGGGAGCTGTTTTTT
TRBJ2-3,12,-,-,TRBV10-3,CATGGFTDTQYF,TGTGCCACCGGGGGATTCACAGATACGCAGTATTTT
TRBJ1-2,14,-,-,TRBV6-5,CASRQQGVRGGYTF,TGTGCCAGCAGACAACAGGGTGTTCGAGGGGGCTACACCTTC
TRBJ2-3,14,once,-,TRBV19,CASSIGQDLPTQYF,TGTGCCAGTAGTATAGGACAGGACCTCCCTACGCAGTATTTT
TRBJ2-2,18,-,TRBD2,TRBV19,CATHIGVAGGRGTGELFF,TGTGCCACCCACATCGGGGTAGCGGGGGGTCGGGGCACCGGGGAGCTGTTTTTT
TRBJ1-1,15,-,-,TRBV10-3,CAISESIGDWTEAFF,TGTGCCATCAGTGAGTCGATAGGGGATTGGACTGAAGCTTTCTTT
TRBJ2-3,16,-,TRBD1,TRBV5-4,CASRNRDRASTDTQYF,TGTGCCAGCAGAAACCGGGACAGGGCAAGCACAGATACGCAGTATTTT
TRBJ2-7,12,-,-,TRBV10-1,CASSAGLRPAYF,TGCGCCAGCAGTGCAGGTCTTCGCCCAGCGTACTTC
TRBJ2-7,13,-,-,TRBV18,CASSGLGGYEQYF,TGTGCCAGCTCAGGGCTCGGGGGCTACGAGCAGTACTTC
TRBJ2-7,13,-,TRBD1,TRBV10-3,CAISQGASYEQYF,TGTGCCATCAGTCAGGGGGCCTCCTACGAGCAGTACTTC
TRBJ1-1,13,-,TRBD1,TRBV29-1,CSVLTGRSTEAFF,TGCAGCGTTCTGACAGGGAGGTCCACTGAAGCTTTCTTT
TRBJ1-6,17,-,TRBD1,TRBV19,CASNMGQGALNNSPLHF,TGTGCCAGTAATATGGGACAGGGGGCACTGAATAATTCACCCCTCCACTTT
TRBJ1-2,14,-,-,TRBV28,CASSLATPNYGYTF,TGTGCCAGCAGTTTAGCGACACCCAACTATGGCTACACCTTC
TRBJ2-7,15,-,TRBD1,TRBV19,CASSITGTDSYEQYF,TGTGCCAGTAGTATCACCGGGACAGACTCCTACGAGCAGTACTTC
TRBJ1-6,15,-,-,TRBV6-4,CASSVTSSYNSPLHF,TGTGCCAGCAGTGTTACGAGCTCCTATAATTCACCCCTCCACTTT
TRBJ2-3,15,-,TRBD2,TRBV20-1,CSASSLAGRTDTQYF,TGCAGTGCTAGTAGCCTAGCGGGGCGAACAGATACGCAGTATTTT
TRBJ2-7,12,-,-,TRBV3-1/TRBV3-2,CASSQYSYEQYF,TGTGCCAGCAGCCAGTACTCCTACGAGCAGTACTTC
TRBJ1-4,16,-,-,TRBV18,CASSPTSDSRIRKLFF,TGTGCCAGCTCACCTACCTCGGACAGCAGGATTCGAAAACTGTTTTTT
TRBJ1-2,13,-,-,TRBV28,CASAGYINYGYTF,TGTGCCAGCGCAGGATATATAAACTATGGCTACACCTTC
TRBJ2-7,14,few,-,TRBV21-1,CASSSGTGGYEQYF,TGTGCCAGCAGTTCCGGGACAGGGGGCTACGAGCAGTACTTC
TRBJ1-2,12,once,-,TRBV6-6,CASSYSQEGYTF,TGTGCCAGCAGTTACTCACAGGAGGGCTACACCTTC
TRBJ1-1,14,-,-,TRBV19,CASSPRGDNTEAFF,TGTGCCAGTAGCCCCCGGGGAGACAACACTGAAGCTTTCTTT
TRBJ1-1,16,-,TRBD1,TRBV3-1/TRBV3-2,CASSWGDSLGLTEAFF,TGTGCCAGCAGTTGGGGGGACAGTTTAGGCCTCACTGAAGCTTTCTTT
TRBJ2-1,15,-,-,TRBV4-2,CASSAQGGVNNEQFF,TGTGCCAGCAGCGCACAGGGGGGGGTGAACAATGAGCAGTTCTTC
TRBJ2-7,12,-,TRBD2,TRBV29-1,CSYASGAEEQYF,TGCAGCTACGCTAGCGGAGCGGAGGAGCAGTACTTC
TRBJ2-1,15,-,TRBD1,TRBV7-3,CASSLATGENNEQFF,TGTGCCAGCAGCCTAGCCACAGGGGAGAACAATGAGCAGTTCTTC
TRBJ2-3,16,-,TRBD2,TRBV6-6,CASSRTLAGYRDTQYF,TGTGCCAGCAGTCGAACTCTAGCGGGGTATCGGGATACGCAGTATTTT
TRBJ1-1,16,-,-,TRBV5-4,CASSLVLRGSVTEAFF,TGTGCCAGCAGCTTGGTTCTGCGGGGGTCGGTCACTGAAGCTTTCTTT
TRBJ2-3,17,-,TRBD1,TRBV7-6,CASSLLGTEQITDTQYF,TGTGCCAGCAGCTTACTCGGGACAGAACAGATCACAGATACGCAGTATTTT
TRBJ1-2,16,-,-,TRBV3-1/TRBV3-2,CASSQKGSRGVGGYTF,TGTGCCAGCAGCCAAAAAGGGTCCAGGGGTGTCGGTGGCTACACCTTC
TRBJ1-1,15,-,-,TRBV18,CASSPHPGARAEAFF,TGTGCCAGCTCACCCCACCCGGGAGCTAGGGCTGAAGCTTTCTTT
TRBJ2-5,12,-,-,TRBV30,CAWSPGFETQYF,TGTGCCTGGAGTCCCGGGTTTGAGACCCAGTACTTC
TRBJ2-5,14,-,-,TRBV6-5,CASRRQAGQARPYF,TGTGCCAGCAGGAGACAGGCGGGTCAAGCGAGGCCTTACTTC
TRBJ2-1,17,-,-,TRBV3-1/TRBV3-2,CASSSQNGGGSYNEQFF,TGTGCCAGCAGCTCTCAGAACGGGGGAGGCTCCTACAATGAGCAGTTCTTC
TRBJ1-2,16,-,TRBD1,TRBV7-9,CASSLFPTGENYGYTF,TGTGCCAGCAGCTTATTCCCGACAGGGGAGAACTATGGCTACACCTTC
TRBJ1-1,14,-,TRBD1,TRBV5-6,CASSLVTGGIEAFF,TGTGCCAGCAGCTTGGTTACAGGGGGCATTGAAGCTTTCTTT
TRBJ2-3,18,-,TRBD2,TRBV3-1/TRBV3-2,CASSQGLAGAISTDTQYF,TGTGCCAGCAGCCAAGGTCTAGCGGGGGCCATTAGCACAGATACGCAGTATTTT
TRBJ1-4,15,-,-,TRBV12-2,CASRSWTGPNEKLFF,TGTGCAAGTCGCTCTTGGACAGGTCCTAATGAAAAACTGTTTTTT